These 9 T cell receptor beta chains were all obtained from the same sample, sequenced in a study of T cells in Graves' hyperthyroidism and ophthalmopathy. Template material for amplifying TCR beta CDR3 regions consisted of RNA transcripts. During a first-round RT-PCR of the TCR CDR3, the HTBI primer set was used. TCRdb re-analysed the multiplex PCR reads in MiXCR, keeping a single row per CDR3 protein. The table lists hundreds of thousands of distinct CDR3 sequences, roughly 15% of them singletons, with 34% in the top ten. The specimen was blood. All receptors come from a middle-aged woman with Graves' ophthalmopathy.

This clonotype came up a few times. The rearrangement links TRBV5-4 to TRBJ1-2; 8 positions agree with TRBD1. CDR3 size: 20 residues. Germline-derived CDR1 and CDR2 are SGHNT and YYREEE (reference sequence). The trim removed 3 bases at V and 5 bases at J, leaving 24 bases unmatched. The CDR3 DNA follows: TGTGCCAGCAGCTCTCATGGGTTGAGGGCAGGGGGCGTTTTAGTTTATGGCTACACCTTC. Residues: CASSSHGLRAGGVLVYGYTF.

This clonotype came up many times. This chain connects TRBV12-3 or TRBV12-4 to TRBJ2-1, with D maybe TRBD2 (5 bases). V gave up 6 bases and J gave up 0 bases, with 15 bases separating them. CDR3 length: 16 amino acids. This CDR3 reads CASSGAGRSSYNEQFF. The CDR3 nucleotides read TGTGCCAGCAGCGGCGCGGGCAGGAGCTCCTACAATGAGCAGTTCTTC.

In this sample, this clonotype turned up once. This could be a read error, since a much larger clone is one nucleotide away. J is TRBJ2-7 and V is TRBV28; the match to TRBD2 covers 7 bases. The germline CDR1 and CDR2 sequences are MDHEN and SYDVKM. V dropped 5 bases and J dropped 6; count of bases not matched to a gene: 13. The CDR3 has 15 amino acids. The CDR3 nucleotides read TGTGCCAGCAGTAACGGACTAGTGGGAGAGATCGAGCAGTACTTC. This encodes CASSNGLVGEIEQYF.

Ten or more counts support this clonotype. The chain has TRBV28 and TRBJ1-2, with no clear D. Trimming took 6 bases from V and 1 from J, leaving 9 bases between them. Germline loops: CDR1 MDHEN, CDR2 SYDVKM. The CDR3 covers 13 residues. The CDR3 loop is CASSSDNNYGYTF. The DNA of the CDR3 is TGTGCCAGCAGCTCCGATAATAACTATGGCTACACCTTC.

This clonotype was detected many times. The CDR3 loop reads CASSSVDNEQFF. The CDR3 DNA sequence: TGTGCCAGCTCAAGTGTTGACAATGAGCAGTTCTTC. The chain combines TRBV18 with TRBJ2-1; the D is unclear. Trimming removed 5 bases from V and 5 bases from J, with 7 bases in between. This CDR3 has 12 amino acids. Per germline, CDR1 KGHSH and CDR2 LQKENI.

This clonotype is large in the sample. The chain employs TRBV2 and TRBJ2-3; 7 nucleotides align to TRBD2. The germline V gene encodes CDR1 SNHLY and CDR2 FYNNEI. The V gene end was trimmed by 3 bases and the J gene end by 0 bases; junction bases not matched to a gene: 6. The CDR3 length is 16 residues. The CDR3 sequence: CASSDPQAGSTDTQYF. CDR3 DNA: TGTGCCAGCAGTGACCCCCAAGCGGGGAGCACAGATACGCAGTATTTT.

This clonotype was seen a few times. The chain recombines TRBV12-3 or TRBV12-4 with TRBJ2-4; possibly TRBD2 for D (5 bases). V was clipped by 2 bases and J by 7 bases, with 18 bases between them. The CDR3 contains 16 residues. The CDR3 DNA sequence: TGTGCCAGCAGTTTATATCTCGGGCTAGCTAGGAACATTCAGTACTTC. Its translation is CASSLYLGLARNIQYF.

This clonotype showed up many times. The V and J genes are TRBV20-1 and TRBJ2-1; D is undetermined. With 3 bases removed from V and 4 bases from J, the gap between germline ends came to 7 bases. The CDR3 runs 12 residues. The germline CDR1 and CDR2 sequences are DFQATT and SNEGSKA (reference sequence). This CDR3 is CSASEAYNEQFF. The CDR3 DNA sequence: TGCAGTGCTAGTGAGGCTTACAATGAGCAGTTCTTC.

In regard to this clonotype: A junction end diverges from the germline sequence, so it may reflect a read error. J is TRBJ2-1 and V is TRBV27; the match to TRBD2 covers 9 bases. CDR3 length equals 15 residues. The germline gives CDR1 MNHEY, CDR2 SMNVEV (reference sequence). The CDR3 is CAISLAGGTYNEQFF. For the CDR3, the DNA is TGTGCCATCAGTTTGGCGGGGGGGACCTACAATGAGCAGTTCTTC.